These 23 T cell receptor beta chains share one sample of origin, sequenced in a study of STAT5B mutations in CD4+ large granular lymphocyte leukemia. Profiling relied on immunoSEQ multiplex PCR, and the TCRdb table lists in-frame clones only, not all of them. The table lists 30,000 to 40,000 clones, about 87% of them singletons. The sample was CD4+ T cells from blood buffy coats. The receptors derive from a human donor in good health.

This chain joins TRBV5-6 and TRBJ2-5, with 7 nucleotides matching TRBD1. The DNA end is a closer match to TRBJ2-7, so the J assignment may be wrong. The CDR3 has 16 amino acids. Germline CDR1 is SGHDT and CDR2 is YYEEEE. In DNA form, the CDR3 reads TGTGCCAGCAGCTCCAAGACAGGGTTAGGGGCCTACGAGCAGTACTTC. Protein sequence: CASSSKTGLGAYEQYF.

This clone is a singleton in its sample. The chain recombines TRBV6-5 with TRBJ2-3; the D call may be TRBD1 or TRBD2 (6 bases each). The germline V gene encodes CDR1 MNHEY and CDR2 SVGAGI. Trimming shortened V by 7 bases and J by 3 bases, and 17 bases separated the two germline ends. The CDR3 sequence is 15 residues long. This chain's CDR3 is CASTLGGQDTDTQYF. In DNA form, the CDR3 reads TGTGCCAGCACCTTAGGGGGGCAGGATACAGATACGCAGTATTTT.

The rearrangement joins TRBV11-2 to TRBJ2-1; D call uncertain. V was shortened by 2 bases and J by 4 bases, with 3 bases between the two germline ends. CDR3 length: 12 amino acids. Germline values: CDR1 SGHAT, CDR2 FQNNGV. CDR3 nucleotide sequence: TGTGCCAGCAGCTTACAGTACAATGAGCAGTTCTTC. Protein product: CASSLQYNEQFF.

This sequence joins TRBV7-2 and TRBJ2-5; D uncertain. This CDR3 is built from 13 residues. The germline V gene has CDR1 SGHTA and CDR2 FQGNSA. Trimming took 3 bases from V and 1 from J, leaving 6 bases between them. This CDR3 is CASSLPGQETQYF. The CDR3 bases are TGTGCCAGCAGCTTGCCCGGCCAAGAGACCCAGTACTTC.

This chain joins TRBV14 and TRBJ2-5, with D tentatively TRBD1 (6 bases). Germline CDR1 is SGHDN and CDR2 is FVKESK. The CDR3 contains 14 residues. The germline V and J ends were trimmed by 2 bases and 0 bases, with 7 bases remaining between them. Here the CDR3 reads CASSQRGYQETQYF. CDR3 in DNA: TGTGCCAGCAGCCAAAGGGGGTACCAAGAGACCCAGTACTTC.

The rearrangement uses TRBV18 and TRBJ2-5, with 7 nucleotides matching TRBD1. The CDR3 covers 15 residues. Per the germline V gene, CDR1 is KGHSH and CDR2 is LQKENI. V lost 3 bases and J lost 4; bases outside the gene matches: 8. The CDR3 region is CASSPSRGQGETQYF. The CDR3 nucleotides are TGTGCCAGCTCACCCTCGAGGGGGCAGGGAGAGACCCAGTACTTC.

The sample holds a few counts of this clone. The J gene is TRBJ2-7, the V gene TRBV7-2, with D uncertain. Trimming shortened V by 0 bases and J by 6 bases, and 15 bases separated the two germline ends. The CDR3 runs to 15 residues. In germline, CDR1 is SGHTA, CDR2 FQGNSA. CDR3 coding DNA: TGTGCCAGCAGCTTAGCCCTGTTAGACCCGGGCGAGCAGTACTTC. Its protein product is CASSLALLDPGEQYF. The full variable domain, rest sourced from reference TRBV7-2 and TRBJ2-7, is GAGVSQSPSNKVTEKGKDVELRCDPISGHTALYWYRQSLGQGLEFLIYFQGNSAPDKSGLPSDRFSAERTGGSVSTLTIQRTQQEDSAVYLCASSLALLDPGEQYFGPGTRLTVT.

This CDR3 reads CASSADPYQPQHF. The DNA for the CDR3 is TGTGCCAGCAGTGCGGACCCCTATCAGCCCCAGCATTTT. This sequence joins TRBV6-6 and TRBJ1-5, with unresolved D. Germline values: CDR1 MNHNY, CDR2 SVGAGI (reference sequence). V was clipped by 5 bases and J by 5 bases, with 10 bases between them. This CDR3 is 13 amino acids long.

The CDR3 region has the DNA TGTGCCAGCAGCTTTGGGGGGGGAAACTCCTATAATTCACCCCTCCACTTT. Translating gives CASSFGGGNSYNSPLHF. V is TRBV7-6 and J is TRBJ1-6, with a possible D match to TRBD1 (5 bases). Trimming left V 3 bases short and J 0 bases short, with 12 bases between. CDR1 is SGHVS, CDR2 FNYEAQ, per germline. The CDR3 totals 17 residues.

This clone was detected a few times. The chain joins TRBV2 to TRBJ2-7; D gene ambiguous. Germline V gene sequence: CDR1 SNHLY, CDR2 FYNNEI. The CDR3 length is 12 residues. V was clipped by 6 bases and J by 2 bases, with 8 bases between them. As DNA, the CDR3 is TGTGCCAGCAGGGGCAGCCCCTACGAGCAGTACTTC. It translates to CASRGSPYEQYF.

The sample holds a few counts of this clone. The V call is TRBV10-1, the J call TRBJ2-1; no reliable D call. The CDR3 extends over 13 amino acids. Germline CDR1 is WNHNN and CDR2 is SYGVQD (reference sequence). V shed 7 bases and J shed 4 bases, with 11 bases lying between them. CDR3 DNA sequence: TGCGCCAGCAACAAAGAGGCGTACAATGAGCAGTTCTTC. As protein: CASNKEAYNEQFF.

The chain recombines TRBV11-3 with TRBJ1-1; D unresolved. V was clipped by 1 base and J by 5 bases, with 2 bases between them. Germline CDR1 and CDR2: SGHNT and YENEEA. The CDR3 runs 11 residues. CDR3 protein: CASSLVTEAFF. CDR3 nucleotides: TGTGCCAGCAGCTTAGTGACTGAAGCTTTCTTT.

V usage is TRBV6-1 and J usage is TRBJ1-1; perhaps TRBD1 as D (5 bases). Germline CDR1 MNHNS, CDR2 SASEGT. This CDR3 is built from 14 residues. Trimming removed 2 bases at V and 5 bases at J, with 12 bases between. CDR3 bases: TGTGCCAGCAGTGAACGGCAGGGTCGAACTGAAGCTTTCTTT. This gives the protein CASSERQGRTEAFF.

This rearrangement joins TRBV19 to TRBJ1-3, with a possible D match to TRBD1 (5 bases). The CDR3 consists of 18 residues. Germline-derived CDR1 and CDR2 are LNHDA and SQIVND (reference sequence). V was clipped by 3 bases and J by 3 bases, with 21 bases between them. CDR3 in amino acids: CASSIRVGGEAFGNTIYF. CDR3 sequence (DNA): TGTGCCAGTAGTATTCGAGTTGGAGGGGAGGCATTTGGAAACACCATATATTTT.

The chain links TRBV30 to TRBJ2-3, with D hard to call. The germline gives CDR1 GTSNPN, CDR2 SVGIG (reference sequence). The CDR3 has 16 amino acids. Trimming left V 0 bases short and J 0 bases short, with 13 bases between. CDR3: CAWSVHYASSTDTQYF. CDR3 in DNA: TGTGCCTGGAGTGTCCATTATGCCAGCAGCACAGATACGCAGTATTTT.

The sample holds a few counts of this clone. The genes are TRBV19 and TRBJ1-1; D call uncertain. The germline V and J ends were trimmed by 7 bases and 0 bases, with 15 bases remaining between them. This CDR3 has 15 residues. Germline V gene sequence: CDR1 LNHDA, CDR2 SQIVND (reference sequence). CDR3 region: CASTNRNSLNTEAFF. Written as DNA, the CDR3 is TGTGCCAGTACCAATAGGAACAGCCTGAACACTGAAGCTTTCTTT. Full variable domain (missing parts from reference TRBV19 and TRBJ1-1): DGGITQSPKYLFRKEGQNVTLSCEQNLNHDAMYWYRQDPGQGLRLIYYSQIVNDFQKGDIAEGYSVSREKKESFPLTVTSAQKNPTAFYLCASTNRNSLNTEAFFGQGTRLTVV.

The rearrangement joins TRBV18 to TRBJ1-1; possibly TRBD1 for D (6 bases). The V gene lost 1 base and the J gene lost 1 base, with 13 bases spanning the gap. The CDR3 has 16 amino acids. Germline V gene lookup returns CDR1 KGHSH and CDR2 LQKENI. The CDR3 nucleotides are TGTGCCAGCTCACCACGCGGGGCCAGGGGGAACACTGAAGCTTTCTTT. It specifies CASSPRGARGNTEAFF. Supplemented by reference TRBV18 and TRBJ1-1, the full variable domain reads NAGVMQNPRHLVRRRGQEARLRCSPMKGHSHVYWYRQLPEEGLKFMVYLQKENIIDESGMPKERFSAEFPKEGPSILRIQQVVRGDSAAYFCASSPRGARGNTEAFFGQGTRLTVV.

The genes are TRBV7-6 and TRBJ2-3; 8 bases align to TRBD1. This CDR3 spans 16 amino acids. V lost 4 bases and J lost 4; bases outside the gene matches: 10. CDR1 is SGHVS, CDR2 FNYEAQ, per germline. The CDR3 loop is CASSSGVLTGADTQYF. The CDR3 DNA reads TGTGCCAGCAGCTCGGGGGTTTTGACAGGGGCAGATACGCAGTATTTT.

The V and J genes are TRBV9 and TRBJ1-3; D unresolved. V was trimmed by 0 bases and J by 0 bases, leaving 19 bases between them. Germline CDR1 is SGDLS and CDR2 is YYNGEE. The CDR3 spans 19 residues. CDR3 region: CASSVVAGAGWDSGNTIYF. The CDR3 DNA reads as TGTGCCAGCAGCGTAGTCGCGGGCGCCGGATGGGACTCTGGAAACACCATATATTTT.

This chain links TRBV9 with TRBJ2-7; possibly TRBD2 for D (5 bases). Trimming took off 0 bases at V and 6 bases at J, with 16 bases between the two ends. The CDR3 length is 15 residues. CDR1 and CDR2 (germline): SGDLS, YYNGEE. The CDR3 is CASSVGPLVVREQYF. The CDR3 bases are TGTGCCAGCAGCGTAGGCCCACTAGTAGTTCGCGAGCAGTACTTC.

This chain connects TRBV19 to TRBJ2-3; TRBD1 agrees at 8 bases. CDR1 is LNHDA and CDR2 is SQIVND in the germline V gene (reference sequence). Germline trimming cut 6 bases from V and 2 bases from J; bases unmatched to any gene: 7. The CDR3 has 15 residues. The CDR3 here is CASRLGQGHTDTQYF. The CDR3, as DNA: TGTGCCAGTAGATTAGGACAGGGTCACACAGATACGCAGTATTTT.

The chain carries TRBV7-2 and TRBJ2-5, with D possibly TRBD1 on 6 matching bases. CDR3 length: 13 amino acids. Germline V gene sequence: CDR1 SGHTA, CDR2 FQGNSA. Trimming took 5 bases from V and 4 from J, leaving 11 bases between them. The CDR3: CASSQMTGETQYF. The DNA for the CDR3 is TGTGCCAGCAGCCAGATGACAGGAGAGACCCAGTACTTC.

The chain links TRBV5-4 to TRBJ2-3, with D perhaps TRBD1 (5 bases). V was cut by 6 bases and J by 6 bases, with 8 bases left in between. CDR1 and CDR2 from the germline V gene are SGHNT and YYREEE (reference sequence). The CDR3 covers 11 residues. In nucleotides, the CDR3 is TGTGCCAGCACACAGGCGGATACGCAGTATTTT. Translation: CASTQADTQYF.